This TCR beta chain was sequenced for a study of shared T cell receptors in the human thymus. V lost 3 bases and J 9 bases, leaving 18 bases between the germline ends. This CDR3 spans 15 amino acids. The germline gives CDR1 LNHDA, CDR2 SQIVND (reference sequence). Assay used: immunoSEQ multiplex PCR; TCRdb lists only in-frame clones, some missing. Seen here are hundreds of thousands of clones, approximately 95% observed once, and the top ten hold 0.015% to 0.02%. What was sequenced was thymocytes. The sequence derives from a human donor. The rearrangement links TRBV19 to TRBJ2-1; the D call may be TRBD1 or TRBD2 (5 bases each). The CDR3 region has the DNA TGTGCCAGTAGTATTGGGCAGGGACCACGGGGTGAGCAGTTCTTC. Translation gives CASSIGQGPRGEQFF.